This is a list of T cell receptor beta chains from one sample in a study of radiotherapy plus CTLA-4 blockade in lung cancer. Sequenced by immunoSEQ multiplex PCR; TCRdb stores in-frame clones only, minus some. The sample records 80,000 or so clones, 78% being singletons. Sequenced here: peripheral blood, sampled from a patient treated with radiotherapy plus ipilimumab. All receptors come from a human donor with non-small cell lung cancer whose response to radiotherapy plus ipilimumab could not be evaluated. Some clones in this sample may be carry-over from other donors' samples. The CDR3 runs from the conserved cysteine through the conserved F or W. D genes are given only for firm matches. Clone size is shown for a subset of rows, as once, few, many or a class of expanded clone.

clone_size j_call v_call d_call cdr3_aa cdr3_nt
once TRBJ2-4 TRBV5-4 TRBD1 CASSFLDRGGNIQYF TGTGCCAGCAGCTTCCTTGACAGGGGGGGAAACATTCAGTACTTC
. TRBJ1-1 TRBV5-1 TRBD1 CASSPGQGRTEAFF TGCGCCAGCAGCCCTGGACAGGGGCGCACTGAAGCTTTCTTT
few TRBJ1-1 TRBV7-2 . CASSLVGQRGSFF TGTGCCAGCAGCTTAGTCGGTCAAAGGGGCTCCTTCTTT
. TRBJ2-3 TRBV14 TRBD1 CASSPSGTGGVTQYF TGTGCCAGCAGCCCGTCGGGGACAGGGGGTGTTACGCAGTATTTT
. TRBJ2-1 TRBV5-1 TRBD2 CASSPPSLAGGSNEQFF TGCGCCAGCAGCCCACCTTCACTAGCGGGAGGGAGTAATGAGCAGTTCTTC
. TRBJ2-3 TRBV5-4 TRBD2 CASSFRLAGVTDTQYF TGTGCCAGCAGCTTTCGGCTAGCGGGGGTCACAGATACGCAGTATTTT
. TRBJ1-5 TRBV19 . CASSIPPVQPQHF TGTGCCAGTAGTATACCCCCGGTGCAGCCCCAGCATTTT
. TRBJ2-2 TRBV7-9 TRBD1 CASSPGDRGNTGELFF TGTGCCAGCAGCCCCGGTGACAGGGGGAACACCGGGGAGCTGTTTTTT
. TRBJ2-1 TRBV7-3 TRBD2 CASSLTGGSGGHNEQFF TGTGCCAGCAGCTTAACCGGGGGTAGCGGGGGCCACAATGAGCAGTTCTTC
. TRBJ2-7 TRBV15 TRBD1 CATSRPETGAPYEQYF TGTGCCACCAGCAGACCCGAGACAGGGGCTCCCTACGAGCAGTACTTC
once TRBJ2-5 TRBV4-1 . CASSQDPPSAWQETQYF TGCGCCAGCAGCCAAGATCCCCCTAGCGCCTGGCAAGAGACCCAGTACTTC
. TRBJ1-2 TRBV7-6 TRBD1 CASSEGQANYGYTF TGTGCCAGCAGCGAGGGACAGGCGAACTATGGCTACACCTTC
. TRBJ1-2 TRBV6-5 . CASSGQPSNYGYTF TGTGCCAGCAGTGGACAACCTTCTAACTATGGCTACACCTTC
. TRBJ1-2 TRBV13 . CASSLSPLGGANYGYTF TGTGCCAGCAGCTTAAGTCCCCTAGGGGGGGCTAACTATGGCTACACCTTC
. TRBJ2-7 TRBV6-5 TRBD2 CASSYVPGGAGEQYF TGTGCCAGCAGTTACGTCCCCGGGGGGGCAGGCGAGCAGTACTTC
. TRBJ1-2 TRBV7-9 . CASSTRDTLKAEYGYTF TGTGCCAGCAGCACCCGGGACACCCTAAAAGCAGAATATGGCTACACCTTC
. TRBJ1-1 TRBV19 . CASAEGGGGDTEAFF TGTGCCAGCGCCGAGGGTGGAGGGGGGGACACTGAAGCTTTCTTT
. TRBJ1-2 TRBV11-3 . CASSLEGIRGYTF TGTGCCAGCAGCTTGGAGGGGATCCGAGGCTACACCTTC
. TRBJ2-1 TRBV28 . CASKGDIWNYNEQFF TGTGCCAGCAAGGGGGATATCTGGAATTACAATGAGCAGTTCTTC
. TRBJ1-1 TRBV7-9 . CASSLRTDTEAFF TGTGCCAGCAGCTTAAGGACTGACACTGAAGCTTTCTTT
. TRBJ2-3 TRBV6-1 . CASKHVTTDTQYF TGTGCCAGCAAACACGTAACCACAGATACGCAGTATTTT
once TRBJ1-2 TRBV7-9 . CASSPGLGGYTF TGTGCCAGCAGCCCAGGGTTGGGCGGCTACACCTTC
. TRBJ1-1 TRBV28 TRBD1 CASSTTGGGWDTEAFF TGTGCCAGCAGCACTACAGGGGGTGGGTGGGACACTGAAGCTTTCTTT
. TRBJ1-1 TRBV18 . CASSLQGRGAEAFF TGTGCCAGCTCACTCCAGGGGAGGGGGGCTGAAGCTTTCTTT
. TRBJ1-2 TRBV5-1 . CASSLAPGAVDGYTF TGCGCCAGCAGCTTGGCACCAGGGGCGGTGGATGGCTACACCTTC
few TRBJ1-4 TRBV28 . CASRRTENEKLFF TGTGCCAGCAGACGTACAGAGAATGAAAAACTGTTTTTT
once TRBJ2-7 TRBV10-3 TRBD1 CAIRSGTGPEQYF TGTGCCATCAGATCCGGGACAGGACCCGAGCAGTACTTC
once TRBJ1-4 TRBV9 . CASSDHREGPGDEKLFF TGTGCCAGCAGCGACCACCGGGAAGGTCCAGGAGATGAAAAACTGTTTTTT
. TRBJ2-3 TRBV6-5 TRBD2 CASSPGGGTDTQYF TGTGCCAGCAGCCCCGGGGGGGGCACAGATACGCAGTATTTT
few TRBJ2-7 TRBV6-5 TRBD1 CASSYQGGTGSYEQYF TGTGCCAGCAGTTACCAGGGCGGGACAGGGAGCTACGAGCAGTACTTC
. TRBJ1-5 TRBV2 TRBD1 CASTDRGRDQPQHF TGTGCCAGCACCGACAGGGGGCGTGATCAGCCCCAGCATTTT
. TRBJ2-5 TRBV9 . CASSISTNGQETQYF TGTGCCAGCAGCATCTCGACTAATGGCCAAGAGACCCAGTACTTC
once TRBJ1-6 TRBV14 . CASSRTQDRSSPLHF TGTGCCAGCAGCCGTACCCAGGATAGAAGTTCACCCCTCCACTTT
. TRBJ2-7 TRBV11-3 TRBD2 CASSLGTSGTYEQYF TGTGCCAGCAGCTTAGGCACTAGCGGCACCTACGAGCAGTACTTC
. TRBJ2-7 TRBV5-1 . CASSLEGHTSGEQYF TGCGCCAGCAGCTTGGAAGGACACACGTCAGGGGAGCAGTACTTC
. TRBJ1-2 TRBV11-3 . CASSLGFENYGYTF TGTGCCAGCAGCTTAGGATTTGAGAACTATGGCTACACCTTC
. TRBJ2-5 TRBV11-2 . CASSFQGAETQYF TGTGCCAGCAGCTTTCAGGGCGCAGAGACCCAGTACTTC